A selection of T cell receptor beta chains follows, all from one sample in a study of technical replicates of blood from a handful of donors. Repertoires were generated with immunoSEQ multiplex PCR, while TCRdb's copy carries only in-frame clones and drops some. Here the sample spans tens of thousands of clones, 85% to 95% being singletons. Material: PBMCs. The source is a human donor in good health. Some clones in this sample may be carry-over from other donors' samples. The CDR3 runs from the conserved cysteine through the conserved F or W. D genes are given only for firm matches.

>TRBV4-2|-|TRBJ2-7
CASSQDGGAKQYF
TGTGCCAGCAGCCAAGATGGGGGCGCCAAACAGTACTTC
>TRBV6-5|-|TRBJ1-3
CASGPSRTLGNTIYF
TGTGCCAGCGGACCCTCTCGGACATTAGGAAACACCATATATTTT
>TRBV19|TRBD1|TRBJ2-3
CASSRDTGVWTDTQYF
TGTGCCAGCTCCCGAGATACAGGGGTCTGGACAGATACGCAGTATTTT
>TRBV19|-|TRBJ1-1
CASSSTLRVNTEAFF
TGTGCCAGTAGCTCTACGCTCAGGGTAAACACTGAAGCTTTCTTT
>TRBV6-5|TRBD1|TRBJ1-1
CASSNPQGGTEAFF
TGTGCCAGCAGCAACCCACAGGGGGGCACTGAAGCTTTCTTT
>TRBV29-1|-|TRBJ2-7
CSAGHTEQYF
TGCAGCGCAGGACACACGGAGCAGTACTTC
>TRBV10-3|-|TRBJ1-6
CAIRQDSSYNSPLHF
TGTGCCATCAGACAGGATAGCTCCTATAATTCACCCCTCCACTTT
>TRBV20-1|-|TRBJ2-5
CSAVQSETQYF
TGCAGTGCTGTCCAGTCAGAGACCCAGTACTTC
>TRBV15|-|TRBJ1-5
CATSRDFGEPQHF
TGTGCCACCAGCAGAGATTTCGGTGAGCCCCAGCATTTT
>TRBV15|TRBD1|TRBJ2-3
CATKLGQGVTDTQYF
TGTGCCACCAAATTAGGACAGGGAGTCACAGATACGCAGTATTTT
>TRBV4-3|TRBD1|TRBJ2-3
CASSQADRGADTQYF
TGCGCCAGCAGCCAAGCAGACAGGGGTGCAGATACGCAGTATTTT
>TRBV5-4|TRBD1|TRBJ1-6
CASSLGTGRNSPLHF
TGTGCCAGCAGCCTAGGGACAGGTCGAAATTCACCCCTCCACTTT
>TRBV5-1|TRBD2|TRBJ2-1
CASSKGLAAYEQFF
TGCGCCAGCAGCAAAGGACTAGCGGCCTATGAGCAGTTCTTC
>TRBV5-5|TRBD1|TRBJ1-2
CASSPTERTGGNYGYTF
TGTGCCAGCAGCCCTACCGAACGGACAGGGGGAAACTATGGCTACACCTTC
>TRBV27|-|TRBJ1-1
CASSLGQSRNTEAFF
TGTGCCAGCAGCCTCGGACAGAGCAGAAACACTGAAGCTTTCTTT
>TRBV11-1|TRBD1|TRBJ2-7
CASSLEGQGAYEQYF
TGTGCCAGCAGCTTAGAGGGGCAGGGGGCCTACGAGCAGTACTTC
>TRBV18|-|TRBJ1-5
CASSPFYSNQPQHF
TGTGCCAGCTCACCCTTTTATAGCAATCAGCCCCAGCATTTT
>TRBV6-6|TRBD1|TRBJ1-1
CASSLGTGFVSEAFF
TGTGCCAGCAGTCTAGGGACAGGGTTTGTGTCTGAAGCTTTCTTT